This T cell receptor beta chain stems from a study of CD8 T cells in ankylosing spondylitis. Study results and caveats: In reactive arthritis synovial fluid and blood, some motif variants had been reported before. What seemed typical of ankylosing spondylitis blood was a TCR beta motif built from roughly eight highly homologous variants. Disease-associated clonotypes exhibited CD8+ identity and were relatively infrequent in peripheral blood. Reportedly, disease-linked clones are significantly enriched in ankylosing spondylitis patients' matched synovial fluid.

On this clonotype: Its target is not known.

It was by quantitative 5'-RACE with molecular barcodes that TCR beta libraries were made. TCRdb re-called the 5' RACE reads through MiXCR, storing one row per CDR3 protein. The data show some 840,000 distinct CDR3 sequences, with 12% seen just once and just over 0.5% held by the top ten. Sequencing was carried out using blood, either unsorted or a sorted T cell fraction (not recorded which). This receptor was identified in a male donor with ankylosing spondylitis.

CDR3 sequence (DNA): TGTGCCAGCAGGGATAGCGGGGGAAGAAGGGATACGCAGTATTTT. Its translation: CASRDSGGRRDTQYF. This rearrangement joins TRBV6-1 to TRBJ2-3, with 9 bases lining up with TRBD2. The germline CDR1 and CDR2 sequences are MNHNS and SASEGT. Trimming cost V 6 bases and J 6 bases; bases outside gene matches: 10. The CDR3 runs to 15 residues.